This TCR beta chain originates from a study of T cell responses to AZD1222 COVID-19 vaccine. The V end lost 2 bases, the J end lost 0 bases, and 8 bases lay between the germline ends. Germline CDR1 SGHTA, CDR2 FQGNSA. The length of the CDR3 is 15 residues. Both about-4-week and about-12-week second-dose recipients were combined. Using immunoSEQ multiplex PCR, the repertoire was profiled, and TCRdb retains in-frame clones only, with some absent. Of around 150,000 clones listed, 90% are singletons. General study points: Vaccine-associated CD4 TCRs spanned spike, dominant at 160-218 and 743-854. None of the repertoires were sampled until the peak T cell response had passed. Donors were mostly white British, more females; clonal diversity possibly underestimated.

Concerning this clone: Its antigen is still unknown.

This specimen was peripheral blood, taken 28 days after the second AZD1222 dose. The TCR sequence derives from an adult who received the AZD1222 COVID-19 vaccine. The chain employs TRBV7-2 and TRBJ1-5, with D perhaps TRBD1 (5 bases). In DNA, the CDR3 is TGTGCCAGCAGCTTACAGGGTCCTAGCAATCAGCCCCAGCATTTT. Translated, it gives CASSLQGPSNQPQHF.